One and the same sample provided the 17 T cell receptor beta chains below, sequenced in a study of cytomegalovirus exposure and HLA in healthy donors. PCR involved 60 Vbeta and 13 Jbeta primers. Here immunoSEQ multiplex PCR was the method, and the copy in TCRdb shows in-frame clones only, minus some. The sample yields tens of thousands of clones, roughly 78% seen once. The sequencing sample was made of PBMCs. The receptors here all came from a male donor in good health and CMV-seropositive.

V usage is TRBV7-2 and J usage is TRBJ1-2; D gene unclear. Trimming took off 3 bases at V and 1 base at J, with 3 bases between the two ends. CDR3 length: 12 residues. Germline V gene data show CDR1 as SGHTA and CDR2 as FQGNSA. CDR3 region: CASSFSNYGYTF. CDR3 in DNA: TGTGCCAGCAGCTTTAGTAACTATGGCTACACCTTC. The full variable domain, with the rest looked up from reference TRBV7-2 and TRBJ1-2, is GAGVSQSPSNKVTEKGKDVELRCDPISGHTALYWYRQSLGQGLEFLIYFQGNSAPDKSGLPSDRFSAERTGGSVSTLTIQRTQQEDSAVYLCASSFSNYGYTFGSGTRLTVV.

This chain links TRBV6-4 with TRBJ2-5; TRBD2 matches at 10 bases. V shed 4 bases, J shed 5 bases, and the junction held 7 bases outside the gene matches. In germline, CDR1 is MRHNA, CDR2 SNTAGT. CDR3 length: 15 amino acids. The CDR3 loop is CASSASRLAGETQYF. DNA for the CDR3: TGTGCCAGCAGTGCCTCACGACTAGCGGGTGAGACCCAGTACTTC.

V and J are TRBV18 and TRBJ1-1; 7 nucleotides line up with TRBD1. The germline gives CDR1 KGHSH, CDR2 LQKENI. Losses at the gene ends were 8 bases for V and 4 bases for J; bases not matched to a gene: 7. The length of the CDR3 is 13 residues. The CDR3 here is CASATGPGTEAFF. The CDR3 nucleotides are TGTGCCAGCGCGACAGGGCCGGGCACTGAAGCTTTCTTT.

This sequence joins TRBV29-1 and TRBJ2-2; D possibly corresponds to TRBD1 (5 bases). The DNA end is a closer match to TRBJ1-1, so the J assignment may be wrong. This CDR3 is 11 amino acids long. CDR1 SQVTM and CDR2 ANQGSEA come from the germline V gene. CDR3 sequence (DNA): TGCAGCGTTGATAGGGGAACTGAAGCTTTCTTT. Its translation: CSVDRGTEAFF.

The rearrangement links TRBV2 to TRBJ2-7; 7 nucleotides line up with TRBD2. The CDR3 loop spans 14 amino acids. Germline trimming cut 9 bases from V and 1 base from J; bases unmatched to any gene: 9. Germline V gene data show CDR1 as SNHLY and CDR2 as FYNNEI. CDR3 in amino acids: CARVGGPPSYEQYF. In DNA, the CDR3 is TGTGCCAGGGTGGGAGGGCCCCCGTCCTACGAGCAGTACTTC. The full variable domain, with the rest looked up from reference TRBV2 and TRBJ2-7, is EPEVTQTPSHQVTQMGQEVILRCVPISNHLYFYWYRQILGQKVEFLVSFYNNEISEKSEIFDDQFSVERPDGSNFTLKIRSTKLEDSAMYFCARVGGPPSYEQYFGPGTRLTVT.

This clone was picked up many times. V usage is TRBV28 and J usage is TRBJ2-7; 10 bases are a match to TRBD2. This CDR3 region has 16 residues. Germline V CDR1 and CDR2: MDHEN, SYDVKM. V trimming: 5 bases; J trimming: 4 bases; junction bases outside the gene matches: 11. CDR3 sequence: CASSHYASGRGYEQYF. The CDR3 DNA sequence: TGTGCCAGCAGTCACTATGCCAGCGGGAGGGGGTACGAGCAGTACTTC.

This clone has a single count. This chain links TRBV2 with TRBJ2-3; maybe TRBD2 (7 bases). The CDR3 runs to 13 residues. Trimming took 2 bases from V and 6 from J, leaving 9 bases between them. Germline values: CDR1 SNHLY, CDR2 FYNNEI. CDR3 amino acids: CASSERGGDTQYF. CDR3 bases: TGTGCCAGCAGTGAAAGGGGGGGCGATACGCAGTATTTT.

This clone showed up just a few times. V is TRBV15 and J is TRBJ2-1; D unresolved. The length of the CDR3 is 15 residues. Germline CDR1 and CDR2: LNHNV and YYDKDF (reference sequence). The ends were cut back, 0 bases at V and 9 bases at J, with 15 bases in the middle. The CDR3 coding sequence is TGTGCCACCAGCAGAGATCCCGGGTCACCCAGTGAGCAGTTCTTC. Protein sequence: CATSRDPGSPSEQFF.

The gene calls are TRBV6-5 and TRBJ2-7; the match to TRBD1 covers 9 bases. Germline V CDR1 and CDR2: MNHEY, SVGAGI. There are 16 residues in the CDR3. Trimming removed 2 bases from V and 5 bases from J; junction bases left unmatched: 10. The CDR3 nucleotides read TGTGCCAGCAGTTACCGGCCCCCCAGGACAGGGGACGAGCAGTACTTC. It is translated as CASSYRPPRTGDEQYF.

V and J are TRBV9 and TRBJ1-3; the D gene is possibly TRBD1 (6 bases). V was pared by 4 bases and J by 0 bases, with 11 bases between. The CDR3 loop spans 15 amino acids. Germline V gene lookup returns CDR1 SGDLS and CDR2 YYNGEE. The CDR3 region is CASSTTGLSGNTIYF. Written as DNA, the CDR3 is TGTGCCAGCAGCACCACAGGGCTCTCTGGAAACACCATATATTTT.

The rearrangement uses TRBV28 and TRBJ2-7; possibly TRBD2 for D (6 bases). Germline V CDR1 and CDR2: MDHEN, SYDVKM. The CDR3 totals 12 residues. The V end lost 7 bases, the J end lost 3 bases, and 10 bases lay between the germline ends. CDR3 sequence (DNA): TGTGCCAGCATGGGAGGAGACTACGAGCAGTACTTC. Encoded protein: CASMGGDYEQYF.

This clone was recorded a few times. The CDR3 protein is CASSAGEGIYEQYF. CDR3 DNA sequence: TGCGCCAGCAGCGCCGGAGAGGGTATCTACGAGCAGTACTTC. The chain employs TRBV4-3 and TRBJ2-7, with a tentative D call TRBD2 (5 bases). Trimming shortened V by 5 bases and J by 3 bases, and 14 bases separated the two germline ends. This CDR3 contains 14 residues. CDR1 and CDR2 from the germline V gene are LGHNA and YSLEER.

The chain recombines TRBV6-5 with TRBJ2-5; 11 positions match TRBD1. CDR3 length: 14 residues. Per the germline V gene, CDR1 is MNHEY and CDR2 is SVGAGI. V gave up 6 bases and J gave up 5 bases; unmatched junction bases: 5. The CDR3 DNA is TGTGCCAGCAGCCAGGGACAGGGGGGGGAGACCCAGTACTTC. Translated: CASSQGQGGETQYF.

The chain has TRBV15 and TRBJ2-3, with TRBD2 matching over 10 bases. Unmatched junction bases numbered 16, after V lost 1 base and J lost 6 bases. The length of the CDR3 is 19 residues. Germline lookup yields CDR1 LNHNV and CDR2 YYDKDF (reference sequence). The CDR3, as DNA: TGTGCCACCAGCAGAGTTCTAGCGGGAGCAATCTACGGGGCGGATACGCAGTATTTT. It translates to CATSRVLAGAIYGADTQYF.

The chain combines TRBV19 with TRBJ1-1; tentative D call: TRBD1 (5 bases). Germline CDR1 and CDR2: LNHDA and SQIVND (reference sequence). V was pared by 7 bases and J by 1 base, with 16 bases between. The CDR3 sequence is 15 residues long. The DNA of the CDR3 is TGTGCCAGTAAGATGTGGGGGGAAGGGAACACTGAAGCTTTCTTT. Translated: CASKMWGEGNTEAFF.

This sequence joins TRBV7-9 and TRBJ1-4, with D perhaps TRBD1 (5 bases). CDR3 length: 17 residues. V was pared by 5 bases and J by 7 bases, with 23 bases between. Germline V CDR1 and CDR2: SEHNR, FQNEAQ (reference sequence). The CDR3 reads CASSLLWPFQGGEKLFF. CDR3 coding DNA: TGTGCCAGCAGCCTACTTTGGCCCTTCCAGGGAGGTGAAAAACTGTTTTTT.

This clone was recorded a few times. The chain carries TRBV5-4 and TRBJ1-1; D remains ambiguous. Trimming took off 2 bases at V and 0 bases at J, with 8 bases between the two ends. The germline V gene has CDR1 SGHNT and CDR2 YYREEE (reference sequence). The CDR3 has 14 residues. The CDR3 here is CASSLQSVNTEAFF. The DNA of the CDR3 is TGTGCCAGCAGCTTACAGTCAGTGAACACTGAAGCTTTCTTT.